This TCR beta chain was documented in a study of T cell changes during pregnancy in multiple sclerosis (dated by TCRdb to the late 2010s). Notes on the research overall: In women with multiple sclerosis, the researchers looked at how the T cell repertoire shifted as pregnancy progressed.

The library was prepared using the immunoSEQ multiplex PCR assay. This immuneACCESS table, as held by TCRdb, lists in-frame sequences with V and J called but not all clones. Of the missing ones, under half trace to an unresolved V gene in checked studies; the others have no known cause. This sample has around 34,000 clones in its table, and roughly 89% of those were observed once. The ten largest clones capture approximately 0.5% of the sample. On this clone: Its recognized antigen is unknown. Per-base qualities were not stored, and no clone one base away is much larger.

The V end gives up 6 bases and the J end 1 base, leaving 6 bases in the junction not matched to a gene. The germline V gene encodes CDR1 MNHEY and CDR2 SMNVEV (reference sequence). From the cysteine through the phenylalanine, the CDR3 covers 15 amino acids. Only CDR3 DNA remains: 45 bases, in frame from the first base. The TCR was taken from a female donor with multiple sclerosis, enrolled in a pregnancy study. This sample comprised CD4+ T cells from peripheral blood mononuclear cells, obtained in the second trimester of pregnancy. This chain is built from TRBV27 and TRBJ1-5, with 7 junctional bases fitting TRBD1. The encoded CDR3 is CASRSWDSSNQPQHF. The bases read TGTGCCAGCAGGTCTTGGGACAGCAGCAATCAGCCCCAGCATTTT.